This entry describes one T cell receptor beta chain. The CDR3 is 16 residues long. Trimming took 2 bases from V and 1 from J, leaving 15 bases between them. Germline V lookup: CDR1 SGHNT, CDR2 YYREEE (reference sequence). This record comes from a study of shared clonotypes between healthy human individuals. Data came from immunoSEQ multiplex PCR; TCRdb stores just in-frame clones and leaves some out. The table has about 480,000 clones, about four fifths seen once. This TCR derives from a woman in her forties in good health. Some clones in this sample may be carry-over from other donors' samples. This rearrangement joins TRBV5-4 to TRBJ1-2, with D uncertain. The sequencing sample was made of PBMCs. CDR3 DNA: TGTGCCAGCAGCTTTGGATTGCTCGCTGATAACTATGGCTACACCTTC. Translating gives CASSFGLLADNYGYTF.